The 18 T cell receptor beta chains below come from one sample, sequenced in a study of T-cell memory formation after mild COVID-19. TCRdb fed the 5' RACE reads into MiXCR, producing one record per CDR3 protein. In the table there are about 560,000 distinct CDR3 sequences, approximately 21% of which are singletons. Sequenced input: PBMCs or a T cell subset sorted from them (not recorded which). These receptors came from an adult woman who had mild COVID-19 (a few samples of this study predate the infection). Cell type and time point are not known.

The chain combines TRBV5-1 with TRBJ2-5; the D call may be TRBD1 or TRBD2 (5 bases each). V was cut by 3 bases and J by 5 bases, with 14 bases left in between. Germline CDR1 is SGHRS and CDR2 is YFSETQ. The CDR3 contains 14 residues. The CDR3 bases are TGCGCCAGCAGCTCCGGGGCTGCCCCGGAGACCCAGTACTTC. It encodes CASSSGAAPETQYF.

This clonotype has a handful of counts. The rearrangement uses TRBV25-1 and TRBJ1-2; 8 bases are shared with TRBD1. CDR1 and CDR2 (germline): MGHDK, SYGVNS. Trimming cost V 8 bases and J 8 bases; bases outside gene matches: 7. The CDR3 loop spans 12 amino acids. The CDR3 loop is CASLGTGGGYTF. DNA of the CDR3: TGTGCCAGCCTCGGGACAGGTGGCGGCTACACCTTC.

The chain employs TRBV7-8 and TRBJ2-7; TRBD2 matches 13 bases. The CDR3 spans 16 residues. With V trimmed by 5 bases and J by 4 bases, 8 bases remained unmatched. Germline V gene data show CDR1 as SGHVS and CDR2 as FQNEAQ. In nucleotides, the CDR3 is TGTGCCAGCAGCGTCTCAACTAGCGGGGGGGCATACGAGCAGTACTTC. Residues: CASSVSTSGGAYEQYF. The variable domain in full, completed from reference TRBV7-8 and TRBJ2-7, reads GAGVSQSPRYKVAKRGQDVALRCDPISGHVSLFWYQQALGQGPEFLTYFQNEAQLDKSGLPSDRFFAERPEGSVSTLKIQRTQQEDSAVYLCASSVSTSGGAYEQYFGPGTRLTVT.

This clonotype appeared a few times. The chain joins TRBV7-8 to TRBJ1-4; D is uncertain. Germline CDR1 reads SGHVS; CDR2 reads FQNEAQ. The CDR3 has 17 residues. V was trimmed by 5 bases and J by 4 bases, leaving 20 bases between them. CDR3: CASSSPVSVQLNEKLFF. The CDR3 bases are TGTGCCAGCAGCAGTCCCGTTAGTGTGCAGCTTAATGAAAAACTGTTTTTT.

This clonotype was counted many times. The J gene is TRBJ2-7, the V gene TRBV5-6; D not certain. Germline V gives CDR1 SGHDT, CDR2 YYEEEE. Trimming removed 1 base at V and 3 bases at J, with 8 bases between. The CDR3 runs 13 residues. The CDR3 is CASSLQNIYEQYF. The CDR3 DNA sequence: TGTGCCAGCAGCTTGCAAAACATCTACGAGCAGTACTTC.

This clonotype was found a few times. The chain joins TRBV2 to TRBJ2-3; possible D gene TRBD1, 7 bases. Trimming stripped 2 bases from V and 3 bases from J, with 12 bases between. This CDR3 is built from 15 residues. CDR1 and CDR2 from the germline V gene are SNHLY and FYNNEI. DNA of the CDR3: TGTGCCAGCAGTGAACAGGGGGGAAGGACAGATACGCAGTATTTT. It translates to CASSEQGGRTDTQYF.

This clonotype showed up just a few times. The chain combines TRBV19 with TRBJ1-4; tentative D call: TRBD1 (5 bases). V lost 5 bases and J 6 bases, leaving 13 bases between the germline ends. Germline V CDR1 and CDR2: LNHDA, SQIVND (reference sequence). The CDR3 is made up of 14 amino acids. CDR3 protein: CASSGGLLDEKLFF. The DNA for the CDR3 is TGTGCCAGTAGTGGGGGACTGTTGGATGAAAAACTGTTTTTT.

The rearrangement joins TRBV7-2 to TRBJ2-1, with a weak D call TRBD2 (6 bases). Trimming took off 9 bases at V and 7 bases at J, with 19 bases between the two ends. Germline-derived CDR1 and CDR2 are SGHTA and FQGNSA. This CDR3 is built from 14 residues. CDR3 coding DNA: TGTGCCAGTAGTCTAGGAGGGAGCCTTAATGAGCAGTTCTTC. It yields the protein CASSLGGSLNEQFF.

This rearrangement joins TRBV7-9 to TRBJ1-2; D not resolved. Germline lookup yields CDR1 SEHNR and CDR2 FQNEAQ (reference sequence). With 7 bases removed from V and 0 bases from J, the gap between germline ends came to 12 bases. The length of the CDR3 is 14 residues. CDR3: CASTAGQSNYGYTF. DNA for the CDR3: TGTGCCAGCACCGCCGGGCAGTCTAACTATGGCTACACCTTC.

Of note for this clonotype: One junction end disagrees with the germline gene, perhaps due to a read error. V is TRBV19 and J is TRBJ2-3, with D possibly matching TRBD2 (6 bases). CDR3 length equals 15 residues. Per germline, CDR1 LNHDA and CDR2 SQIVND (reference sequence). CDR3 in amino acids: CASGGDHQSTGTQYF. CDR3 DNA sequence: TGTGCCAGCGGAGGGGATCACCAAAGCACAGGTACGCAGTATTTT. The full variable domain, with the rest looked up from reference TRBV19 and TRBJ2-3, is DGGITQSPKYLFRKEGQNVTLSCEQNLNHDAMYWYRQDPGQGLRLIYYSQIVNDFQKGDIAEGYSVSREKKESFPLTVTSAQKNPTAFYLCASGGDHQSTGTQYFGPGTRLTVL.

This clonotype was counted between two and nine times. This chain connects TRBV7-3 to TRBJ2-7; D ambiguous. The germline V gene has CDR1 SGHTA and CDR2 FQGTGA. Trimming pared 5 bases from V and 4 bases from J, leaving 12 bases between. The length of the CDR3 is 13 residues. CDR3 region: CASSPYSGYEQYF. In nucleotides, the CDR3 is TGTGCCAGCAGCCCCTACTCCGGGTACGAGCAGTACTTC.

J is TRBJ2-1 and V is TRBV7-9, with TRBD1 matching over 7 bases. The CDR3 contains 15 residues. Germline trimming cut 5 bases from V and 7 bases from J; bases unmatched to any gene: 11. Germline V lookup: CDR1 SEHNR, CDR2 FQNEAQ (reference sequence). The CDR3: CASSVPGQLGNEQFF. The CDR3, as DNA: TGTGCCAGCAGCGTACCGGGACAGCTTGGGAATGAGCAGTTCTTC.

Ten or more counts support this clonotype. The rearrangement uses TRBV5-1 and TRBJ1-6; D call uncertain. The CDR3 extends over 18 amino acids. CDR1 is SGHRS and CDR2 is YFSETQ in the germline V gene. Trimming took off 0 bases at V and 0 bases at J, with 13 bases between the two ends. CDR3 bases: TGCGCCAGCAGCTTGGATCTGGGCCACAGCTCCTATAATTCACCCCTCCACTTT. As protein: CASSLDLGHSSYNSPLHF.

The chain links TRBV29-1 to TRBJ2-7, with D perhaps TRBD2 (7 bases). The CDR3 is made up of 11 amino acids. Trimming removed 6 bases from V and 3 bases from J, with 9 bases in between. CDR1 is SQVTM and CDR2 is ANQGSEA in the germline V gene. The CDR3, as DNA: TGCAGCGTGGGGGGGCTCTACGAGCAGTACTTC. Encoded protein: CSVGGLYEQYF.

The chain carries TRBV7-3 and TRBJ2-5; 11 bases map to TRBD2. The ends lost 5 bases at V and 4 bases at J; junction bases unmatched: 6. The CDR3 contains 15 residues. In germline, CDR1 is SGHTA, CDR2 FQGTGA. CDR3 nucleotide sequence: TGTGCCAGCAGCCCGACTAGCGGGATGGGAGAGACCCAGTACTTC. Translation gives CASSPTSGMGETQYF.

V is TRBV6-2 or TRBV6-3 and J is TRBJ1-5; 7 bases align to TRBD1. CDR1 is MNHEY and CDR2 is SVGEGT in the germline V gene. The CDR3 totals 14 residues. V lost 7 bases to trimming and J lost 0 bases; unmatched junction nucleotides: 3. The CDR3 here is CASTDRNSNQPQHF. CDR3 bases: TGTGCCAGCACGGACAGGAATAGCAATCAGCCCCAGCATTTT.

The chain recombines TRBV18 with TRBJ2-7; no reliable D call. CDR3 length: 16 amino acids. V was cut by 3 bases and J by 2 bases, with 17 bases left in between. CDR1 and CDR2 from the germline V gene are KGHSH and LQKENI. The DNA for the CDR3 is TGTGCCAGCTCACCGTCCATGGGGTACGGACCCTACGAGCAGTACTTC. This encodes CASSPSMGYGPYEQYF.

This clonotype was seen only once. The chain uses TRBV29-1 and TRBJ2-5, with a tentative D call TRBD2 (5 bases). V gave up 7 bases and J gave up 4 bases, with 10 bases separating them. CDR3 length equals 11 residues. Germline lookup yields CDR1 SQVTM and CDR2 ANQGSEA. CDR3 in DNA: TGCAGCGCGATAGAGGGAGAGACCCAGTACTTC. As protein: CSAIEGETQYF.